One and the same sample provided the 22 T cell receptor beta chains below, sequenced in a study of T cell repertoires in cytomegalovirus infection. MiXCR, applied by TCRdb to the reads, yields one record per CDR3 protein. The sample consists of 680,000 or so distinct CDR3 sequences, roughly 36% of them appearing once. The sample consisted of PBMCs. Source of these receptors: a human donor in good health (CMV status not recorded). Some clones in this sample may be carry-over from other donors' samples.

This clonotype has at least ten counts. The V and J genes are TRBV24-1 and TRBJ2-3, with 10 bases fitting TRBD1. Per the germline V gene, CDR1 is KGHDR and CDR2 is SFDVKD. The CDR3 runs to 19 residues. V lost 3 bases and J lost 2; bases outside the gene matches: 13. CDR3 DNA sequence: TGTGCCACCAGTGATATACCGGGACAGGGGTTAGGATACACAGATACGCAGTATTTT. It yields the protein CATSDIPGQGLGYTDTQYF.

This clonotype was detected only once. The gene calls are TRBV28 and TRBJ2-1; the match to TRBD2 covers 12 bases. V was clipped by 9 bases and J by 7 bases; unmatched bases: 10. From germline, CDR1 is MDHEN and CDR2 SYDVKM. The CDR3 is 15 amino acids. CDR3 protein: CASASSGGAGNEQFF. The DNA of the CDR3 is TGTGCCAGTGCCTCTAGCGGGGGGGCCGGGAATGAGCAGTTCTTC.

This clonotype was seen only a few times. V gene TRBV28 combines with J gene TRBJ2-7; 8 bases match TRBD1. With V trimmed by 2 bases and J by 4 bases, 4 bases remained unmatched. This CDR3 spans 14 amino acids. Germline CDR1 MDHEN, CDR2 SYDVKM. The CDR3 DNA follows: TGTGCCAGCAGTTTAACTGGACAGGGATACGAGCAGTACTTC. This encodes CASSLTGQGYEQYF.

V is TRBV18 and J is TRBJ1-1; 7 nucleotides align to TRBD1. J lost 0 bases, V lost 0 bases, and 4 bases had no gene match. The length of the CDR3 is 16 residues. Germline V gene data show CDR1 as KGHSH and CDR2 as LQKENI. This CDR3 is CASSPPVTGLNTEAFF. The CDR3 DNA reads as TGTGCCAGCTCACCACCGGTGACAGGGCTGAACACTGAAGCTTTCTTT.

This sequence joins TRBV5-1 and TRBJ1-1; D might be TRBD1 (6 bases). CDR1 is SGHRS, CDR2 YFSETQ, per germline. Trimming took 4 bases from V and 1 from J, leaving 14 bases between them. The CDR3 contains 15 residues. The CDR3 DNA is TGCGCCAGCAGCACCGATGGGGGCCCGAACACTGAAGCTTTCTTT. This sequence encodes CASSTDGGPNTEAFF.

The V call is TRBV2, the J call TRBJ1-4; tentative D call: TRBD1 (5 bases). V was trimmed by 7 bases and J by 0 bases, leaving 9 bases between them. Germline V gives CDR1 SNHLY, CDR2 FYNNEI. The CDR3 covers 14 residues. The CDR3 loop reads CASKAGATNEKLFF. The CDR3 DNA follows: TGTGCCAGCAAGGCGGGGGCAACTAATGAAAAACTGTTTTTT.

Ten or more counts support this clonotype. This chain uses TRBV12-3 or TRBV12-4 with TRBJ2-5, with 7 bases that match TRBD1. Trimming cost V 5 bases and J 6 bases; bases outside gene matches: 9. The CDR3 runs to 14 residues. Here the CDR3 DNA reads TGTGCCAGCAGTAGGACAGGCAGTGGGAAGACCCAGTACTTC. The encoded protein is CASSRTGSGKTQYF.

V and J are TRBV6-8 and TRBJ1-5, with a weak D call TRBD1 (6 bases). CDR3 size: 17 residues. Germline V gene data show CDR1 as MNHGY and CDR2 as SAAAGT. V was clipped by 4 bases and J by 4 bases, with 20 bases between them. The CDR3 loop reads CASSSTGTGGPNQPQHF. CDR3 nucleotides: TGTGCCAGCAGTTCGACTGGGACCGGGGGCCCTAATCAGCCCCAGCATTTT.

The chain combines TRBV25-1 with TRBJ1-1; perhaps TRBD1 as D (5 bases). This CDR3 has 12 residues. The germline V gene encodes CDR1 MGHDK and CDR2 SYGVNS. Trimming left V 8 bases short and J 6 bases short, with 13 bases between. The CDR3 loop is CASEGAASEAFF. CDR3 nucleotides: TGTGCCAGCGAAGGGGCGGCTTCTGAAGCTTTCTTT.

This clonotype appeared a few times. The chain links TRBV7-6 to TRBJ2-7; 8 bases map to TRBD2. V shed 3 bases and J 13 bases; nucleotides not matched to a gene: 8. This CDR3 comprises 12 residues. The germline V gene has CDR1 SGHVS and CDR2 FNYEAQ. The CDR3 sequence: CASSFRQREFYF. The CDR3 nucleotides read TGTGCCAGCAGCTTTAGGCAGCGGGAGTTCTACTTC.

This clonotype was observed a handful of times. V is TRBV10-3 and J is TRBJ2-3; D perhaps matches TRBD1 (6 bases). V lost 6 bases and J 0 bases, leaving 10 bases between the germline ends. From germline, CDR1 is ENHRY and CDR2 SYGVKD. CDR3 length equals 14 residues. The CDR3 spells CAIRSGASTDTQYF. The CDR3 DNA reads as TGTGCCATCAGGTCAGGGGCTAGCACAGATACGCAGTATTTT.

This clonotype has more than one count but fewer than ten. The J gene is TRBJ2-3, the V gene TRBV11-2; D possibly corresponds to TRBD2 (6 bases). Trimming removed 2 bases from V and 2 bases from J, with 11 bases in between. From germline, CDR1 is SGHAT and CDR2 FQNNGV. The CDR3 covers 15 residues. Here the CDR3 DNA reads TGTGCCAGCAGCTTATTGGGCGGGACCACAGATACGCAGTATTTT. It encodes CASSLLGGTTDTQYF.

This clonotype showed up just a few times. The rearrangement uses TRBV10-3 and TRBJ1-4; D is possibly TRBD1 (6 bases). Per the germline V gene, CDR1 is ENHRY and CDR2 is SYGVKD. V dropped 5 bases and J dropped 0 bases, with 19 bases sitting between them. The CDR3 runs 18 residues. The CDR3 nucleotides are TGTGCCATCAGTACACCGAACAGGGTTTCTGCAACTAATGAAAAACTGTTTTTT. Residues: CAISTPNRVSATNEKLFF.

V gene TRBV30 combines with J gene TRBJ1-5, with unresolved D. V lost 5 bases and J 0 bases, leaving 8 bases between the germline ends. Germline V gene data show CDR1 as GTSNPN and CDR2 as SVGIG (reference sequence). The CDR3 extends over 13 amino acids. Here the CDR3 reads CAWETDSNQPQHF. CDR3 nucleotide sequence: TGTGCCTGGGAAACAGATAGCAATCAGCCCCAGCATTTT.

The J gene is TRBJ1-1, the V gene TRBV6-6; D is unresolved. The CDR3 loop spans 14 amino acids. Germline CDR1 reads MNHNY; CDR2 reads SVGAGI (reference sequence). Trimming left V 0 bases short and J 1 base short, with 6 bases between. The DNA for the CDR3 is TGTGCCAGCAGTTACTCGTTCCCGAACACTGAAGCTTTCTTT. It yields the protein CASSYSFPNTEAFF.

CDR3 coding DNA: TGTGCCAGCAGTTTATACTCTAGCGGACAAGAGACCCAGTACTTC. Translation: CASSLYSSGQETQYF. This chain connects TRBV28 to TRBJ2-5; 7 bases match TRBD2. Germline trimming cut 1 base from V and 2 bases from J; bases unmatched to any gene: 4. The CDR3 consists of 15 residues. Germline-derived CDR1 and CDR2 are MDHEN and SYDVKM.

The chain recombines TRBV20-1 with TRBJ1-2; D not certain. Trimming took 0 bases from V and 2 from J, leaving 10 bases between them. The CDR3 covers 14 residues. Germline V gene lookup returns CDR1 DFQATT and CDR2 SNEGSKA (reference sequence). The CDR3 region is CSAREQEANYGYTF. In DNA, the CDR3 is TGCAGTGCTAGAGAGCAGGAAGCCAACTATGGCTACACCTTC.

The chain couples TRBV7-8 to TRBJ1-1; 7 bases match TRBD1. The germline V gene encodes CDR1 SGHVS and CDR2 FQNEAQ. The CDR3 runs 13 residues. J gave up 6 bases and V 5 bases, and 6 bases lay outside the gene matches. The CDR3 is CASSPRGKPEAFF. The CDR3, as DNA: TGTGCCAGCAGCCCCAGGGGGAAACCTGAAGCTTTCTTT.

This clonotype has more than one count but fewer than ten. The chain couples TRBV30 to TRBJ1-1; D is unclear. The CDR3 covers 15 residues. From germline, CDR1 is GTSNPN and CDR2 SVGIG (reference sequence). Trimming left V 2 bases short and J 0 bases short, with 13 bases between. As DNA, the CDR3 is TGTGCCTGGAGTAGTGAGGTGAGGCTGAACACTGAAGCTTTCTTT. It codes for CAWSSEVRLNTEAFF.

This clonotype was found once. Its ends do not fully match the called genes, so a read error is possible. V is TRBV7-2 and J is TRBJ2-7; 9 bases are a match to TRBD1. Germline CDR1 reads SGHTA; CDR2 reads FQGNSA. This CDR3 contains 14 residues. The CDR3 DNA is TGTTCCAGCAGCTGGGGACAGGGATCCTACGAGCAGTACTTC. Translating gives CSSSWGQGSYEQYF.

This clonotype occurred a few times. The chain employs TRBV2 and TRBJ2-1, with a tentative D call TRBD2 (5 bases). Trimming cost V 8 bases and J 2 bases, with 16 bases left between them. Germline V gives CDR1 SNHLY, CDR2 FYNNEI. The CDR3 extends over 15 amino acids. This CDR3 reads CASRVRDSPYNEQFF. DNA for the CDR3: TGTGCCAGCCGAGTCCGGGATTCTCCCTACAATGAGCAGTTCTTC.

CDR3 in DNA: TGTGCCAGCAGCATACGGACTAGCGGGAGGGTGAGTGAGCAGTTCTTC. Amino acids: CASSIRTSGRVSEQFF. The rearrangement links TRBV7-2 to TRBJ2-1; 15 nucleotides line up with TRBD2. The ends lost 5 bases at V and 9 bases at J; junction bases unmatched: 8. Looked up from germline, CDR1 is SGHTA and CDR2 is FQGNSA. CDR3 length equals 16 residues. Variable domain in full (rest from reference TRBV7-2 and TRBJ2-1): GAGVSQSPSNKVTEKGKDVELRCDPISGHTALYWYRQSLGQGLEFLIYFQGNSAPDKSGLPSDRFSAERTGGSVSTLTIQRTQQEDSAVYLCASSIRTSGRVSEQFFGPGTRLTVL.